This is a list of T cell receptor beta chains from one sample in a study of early T cells in non-severe SARS-CoV-2 infection. TCRdb independently ran MiXCR on the 5' RACE reads; one entry per CDR3 protein. The data hold tens of thousands of distinct CDR3 sequences, with around 11% observed a single time. Sequencing was performed on whole blood. These receptors were taken from an adult who was a healthcare worker with PCR-confirmed SARS-CoV-2 infection or an uninfected control (not recorded which). Both conserved end residues are trimmed from each CDR3.

j_call,v_call,cdr3_aa
TRBJ1-2,TRBV6-6,ASSYRERANYGYT
TRBJ2-7,TRBV18,ASSQSGGYEQY
TRBJ2-7,TRBV5-1,ASSPTPGSRHEQY
TRBJ2-1,TRBV28,ASSGGGLAGGPVFF
TRBJ2-3,TRBV20-1,SARLGATGNTDTQY
TRBJ2-7,TRBV27,ASSLGISYEQY
TRBJ2-7,TRBV28,ASSGGGTPHEQY
TRBJ2-2,TRBV5-1,ASSEGPSNTGELF
TRBJ2-7,TRBV7-6,ASSFTDMEQY
TRBJ2-7,TRBV29-1,SVARTSSYEQY
TRBJ2-2,TRBV2,ASSEGLASTGELF
TRBJ2-5,TRBV12-2,ASRLALPVGQGDETQY
TRBJ2-7,TRBV7-8,ASSFGLAGVGYEQY
TRBJ2-1,TRBV24-1,ATSDSRTSGSKGNEQF
TRBJ2-2,TRBV9,ASSAPLAAGELF
TRBJ2-1,TRBV30,AWSSSGTSYNEQF
TRBJ2-7,TRBV6-2/TRBV6-3,ASMTNSYEQY
TRBJ1-4,TRBV29-1,SVRTATNEKLF
TRBJ2-5,TRBV5-1,ASSLWTSGQETQY
TRBJ2-5,TRBV29-1,SVQDSQETQY
TRBJ1-5,TRBV7-2,ASSLEYWDKPQH
TRBJ2-1,TRBV28,ASSLAGAGNEQF